This T cell receptor beta chain emerged from a study of shared clonotypes between healthy human individuals. The study's findings and limits: All-four-donor shared clonotypes had higher generation probabilities than non-shared clonotypes did.

Naive-designated CD8 cells lacked CD45RO, were positively enriched for CCR7, and omitted terminally differentiated effector memory CD45RA+ cells. Adult donors, all healthy and HIV-negative, had no recent acute infections or vaccinations. With respect to this clone: Its antigen remains unknown.

Trimming shortened V by 0 bases and J by 0 bases, and 6 bases separated the two germline ends. The germline gives CDR1 MNHEY, CDR2 SVGAGI. This CDR3 is 15 amino acids long. The table came from immunoSEQ multiplex PCR; TCRdb's copy has only in-frame clones and leaves some out. The table has about 2.1 million clones, 90% to 95% seen once. This rearrangement joins TRBV6-5 to TRBJ1-3; unclear D gene. The sequence derives from a man aged 18-30 years in good health. Some clones in this sample may be carry-over from other donors' samples. Sequenced sample: naive CD8+ T cells from PBMCs. The CDR3 sequence: CASSYSRVSGNTIYF. CDR3 nucleotides: TGTGCCAGCAGTTACTCTCGTGTCTCTGGAAACACCATATATTTT.